The next 31 T cell receptor beta chains were all read from a single sample in a study of lymphopenia after photon versus proton radiotherapy. Measured with immunoSEQ multiplex PCR; TCRdb has only the in-frame clones, and not every one. Found here are 53,000 or so clones, around four fifths of them singletons; the top ten hold roughly 29%. This specimen consisted of peripheral blood, obtained from a patient treated with photon-based radiotherapy. The receptors come from a man in his fifties with gastric cancer.

Turning to this clone: The identical CDR3 is also encoded by other nucleotide sequences in the sample. This chain links TRBV5-1 with TRBJ2-3; no firm D call. Trimming took off 2 bases at V and 0 bases at J, with 7 bases between the two ends. The length of the CDR3 is 14 residues. Germline V gene data show CDR1 as SGHRS and CDR2 as YFSETQ. This CDR3 reads CASSLGSSTDTQYF. As DNA, the CDR3 is TGCGCCAGCAGCTTAGGTTCGAGCACAGATACGCAGTATTTT.

Only a few counts were recorded for this clone. The chain employs TRBV2 and TRBJ1-4, with D maybe TRBD1 (6 bases). The germline CDR1 and CDR2 sequences are SNHLY and FYNNEI. V shed 4 bases and J shed 4 bases, with 10 bases lying between them. CDR3 length: 14 residues. The CDR3 DNA reads TGTGCCAGCAGTGGGACAGACTTTAATGAAAAACTGTTTTTT. Encoded protein: CASSGTDFNEKLFF. Looking up the rest from reference TRBV2 and TRBJ1-4 gives the full variable domain: EPEVTQTPSHQVTQMGQEVILRCVPISNHLYFYWYRQILGQKVEFLVSFYNNEISEKSEIFDDQFSVERPDGSNFTLKIRSTKLEDSAMYFCASSGTDFNEKLFFGSGTQLSVL.

V gene TRBV29-1 combines with J gene TRBJ2-5; TRBD1 is a possible D gene (5 bases). Germline lookup yields CDR1 SQVTM and CDR2 ANQGSEA. The CDR3 is 12 residues long. Trimming pared 4 bases from V and 2 bases from J, leaving 8 bases between. The CDR3 loop reads CSVVRVQETQYF. DNA of the CDR3: TGCAGCGTTGTCAGGGTACAAGAGACCCAGTACTTC.

Only one count was recorded for this clone. The CDR3 sequence: CASSLGGYSASVNEQYF. In DNA, the CDR3 is TGCGCCAGCAGCTTGGGGGGATATTCGGCCTCGGTCAACGAGCAGTACTTC. The chain joins TRBV5-1 to TRBJ2-7; D not resolved. With 0 bases removed from V and 5 bases from J, the gap between germline ends came to 21 bases. From germline, CDR1 is SGHRS and CDR2 YFSETQ. The CDR3 length is 17 residues.

CDR3 residues: CASSSAGTSGETQYF. CDR3 DNA: TGTGCCAGCAGTTCGGCCGGGACTAGCGGCGAGACCCAGTACTTC. The rearrangement links TRBV27 to TRBJ2-5; TRBD2 matches at 11 bases. V shed 4 bases and J 5 bases; nucleotides not matched to a gene: 6. The germline V gene encodes CDR1 MNHEY and CDR2 SMNVEV (reference sequence). The length of the CDR3 is 15 residues.

The chain links TRBV30 to TRBJ2-7; D is perhaps TRBD2 (5 bases). V lost 3 bases, J lost 0 bases, and 12 bases lay in between. Germline V gene data show CDR1 as GTSNPN and CDR2 as SVGIG (reference sequence). This CDR3 spans 14 amino acids. In DNA, the CDR3 is TGTGCCTGGAGGAAGGCTAGCCGCTCCTACGAGCAGTACTTC. Translated, it gives CAWRKASRSYEQYF.

The gene calls are TRBV5-1 and TRBJ1-1; D unresolved. The CDR3 contains 16 residues. V gave up 4 bases and J gave up 4 bases, with 20 bases separating them. In germline, CDR1 is SGHRS, CDR2 YFSETQ. The CDR3 sequence: CASSVSGPWEGTEAFF. The DNA of the CDR3 is TGCGCCAGCAGCGTAAGCGGACCCTGGGAGGGCACTGAAGCTTTCTTT.

There are a few counts of this clone. The chain joins TRBV6-5 to TRBJ2-7; D is perhaps TRBD2 (6 bases). Looked up from germline, CDR1 is MNHEY and CDR2 is SVGAGI. This CDR3 comprises 14 residues. Trimming shortened V by 6 bases and J by 1 base, and 13 bases separated the two germline ends. The CDR3 spells CASRRDGTSYEQYF. CDR3 DNA sequence: TGTGCCAGCAGGCGGGACGGGACTTCCTACGAGCAGTACTTC.

This clone was picked up many times. The V and J genes are TRBV6-6 and TRBJ2-1; D gene uncertain. Per germline, CDR1 MNHNY and CDR2 SVGAGI (reference sequence). The V end was cut by 5 bases, the J end by 8 bases, with 10 bases between. CDR3 length equals 12 residues. The CDR3 nucleotides are TGTGCCAGCAGTCCAACGGATGATGAGCAGTTCTTC. This codes for CASSPTDDEQFF.

This clone was recorded once. V usage is TRBV5-5 and J usage is TRBJ2-2; tentatively, D is TRBD1 (6 bases). The CDR3 length is 15 residues. CDR1 is SGHKS, CDR2 YYEKEE, per germline (reference sequence). V lost 1 base, J lost 5 bases, and 12 bases lay in between. CDR3 bases: TGTGCCAGCAGCTTGCGTGGGGGCAGTACCGGGGAGCTGTTTTTT. This encodes CASSLRGGSTGELFF.

The chain links TRBV9 to TRBJ2-2; D call uncertain. The V gene lost 4 bases and the J gene lost 5 bases, with 9 bases spanning the gap. This CDR3 region has 13 residues. Germline lookup yields CDR1 SGDLS and CDR2 YYNGEE. As DNA, the CDR3 is TGTGCCAGCAGCCCCCAAGGGACCGGGGAGCTGTTTTTT. It is translated as CASSPQGTGELFF.

The gene calls are TRBV6-5 and TRBJ1-5; the D is unclear. Trimming pared 4 bases from V and 2 bases from J, leaving 6 bases between. The CDR3 has 13 amino acids. The germline gives CDR1 MNHEY, CDR2 SVGAGI. The CDR3 reads CASSSTGNQPQHF. CDR3 DNA: TGTGCCAGCAGTTCCACAGGCAATCAGCCCCAGCATTTT.

This chain joins TRBV19 and TRBJ2-6, with a tentative D call TRBD1 (5 bases). Trimming shortened V by 5 bases and J by 3 bases, and 11 bases separated the two germline ends. This CDR3 has 15 residues. CDR1 LNHDA and CDR2 SQIVND come from the germline V gene (reference sequence). This CDR3 reads CASSRDSFGANVLTF. CDR3 nucleotides: TGTGCCAGTAGTCGCGACAGCTTTGGGGCCAACGTCCTGACTTTC.

This clone was observed a few times. The V and J genes are TRBV2 and TRBJ2-3; maybe TRBD1 (5 bases). Between the trimmed V and J ends, which lost 3 bases and 11 bases, there was a span of 21 bases. Germline V gene lookup returns CDR1 SNHLY and CDR2 FYNNEI. This CDR3 comprises 15 residues. In nucleotides, the CDR3 is TGTGCCAGCAGTGACGGTAGAATAGCCCCAGGGATGCAGTATTTT. Protein product: CASSDGRIAPGMQYF.

V usage is TRBV28 and J usage is TRBJ2-6; 9 nucleotides agree with TRBD1. V dropped 4 bases and J dropped 2; count of bases not matched to a gene: 3. Germline values: CDR1 MDHEN, CDR2 SYDVKM. The CDR3 loop spans 16 amino acids. The CDR3 loop is CASSSRDRAGANVLTF. The CDR3 coding sequence is TGTGCCAGCAGTTCCCGGGACAGGGCTGGGGCCAACGTCCTGACTTTC.

This rearrangement joins TRBV6-1 to TRBJ2-3; unclear D gene. Germline loops: CDR1 MNHNS, CDR2 SASEGT. Trimming removed 6 bases at V and 2 bases at J, with 9 bases between. The CDR3 has 13 residues. Here the CDR3 reads CASSNSLTDTQYF. CDR3 DNA sequence: TGTGCCAGCAGCAATAGCCTCACAGATACGCAGTATTTT.

This clone was seen a single time. The rearrangement uses TRBV7-2 and TRBJ2-3, with D perhaps TRBD2 (6 bases). CDR1 and CDR2 from the germline V gene are SGHTA and FQGNSA. This CDR3 is built from 15 residues. V lost 5 bases, J lost 4 bases, and 16 bases lay in between. Here the CDR3 DNA reads TGTGCCAGCAGCCTAGGAAGGAGGGCCCCAGATACGCAGTATTTT. This translates into CASSLGRRAPDTQYF. Drawing the rest from reference TRBV7-2 and TRBJ2-3, the complete variable domain is GAGVSQSPSNKVTEKGKDVELRCDPISGHTALYWYRQSLGQGLEFLIYFQGNSAPDKSGLPSDRFSAERTGGSVSTLTIQRTQQEDSAVYLCASSLGRRAPDTQYFGPGTRLTVL.

V gene TRBV19 combines with J gene TRBJ1-2; 7 bases are shared with TRBD1. The CDR3 covers 15 residues. The ends lost 5 bases at V and 4 bases at J; junction bases unmatched: 10. The germline V gene has CDR1 LNHDA and CDR2 SQIVND (reference sequence). The CDR3 spells CASSSARDRIYGYTF. CDR3 nucleotides: TGTGCCAGTAGTTCTGCTCGGGACAGAATCTATGGCTACACCTTC.

V gene TRBV7-2 combines with J gene TRBJ2-3; TRBD2 matches 9 bases. This CDR3 region has 18 residues. The germline CDR1 and CDR2 sequences are SGHTA and FQGNSA. The V and J ends lost 0 bases and 5 bases, in that order; junction bases with no gene match: 12. CDR3 sequence reads: CASSLAQRLAGRLDTQYF. The CDR3, as DNA: TGTGCCAGCAGCTTAGCCCAACGGCTAGCGGGAAGGTTAGATACGCAGTATTTT.

DNA for the CDR3: TGTGCCAGCAGTTTTCCGAAAGGACAGGGGGGCACTGAAGCTTTCTTT. Its protein product is CASSFPKGQGGTEAFF. V gene TRBV28 combines with J gene TRBJ1-1; 10 bases fit TRBD1. J lost 4 bases, V lost 3 bases, and 8 bases had no gene match. Germline CDR1 and CDR2: MDHEN and SYDVKM. The CDR3 length is 16 residues.

In this sample, this clone turned up once. The chain is built from TRBV7-8 and TRBJ2-1; possibly TRBD1 for D (6 bases). CDR3 length equals 16 residues. The V gene's germline CDR1 is SGHVS and CDR2 FQNEAQ. V was pared by 5 bases and J by 0 bases, with 14 bases between. In DNA form, the CDR3 reads TGTGCCAGCAGCGTTGGGACACCCAGCTCCTACAATGAGCAGTTCTTC. It encodes CASSVGTPSSYNEQFF.

The rearrangement uses TRBV5-7 and TRBJ1-5, with D uncertain. TRBV5-7 is marked as an open reading frame, function uncertain. The CDR3 sequence is 16 residues long. V was clipped by 2 bases and J by 9 bases, with 21 bases between them. Written as DNA, the CDR3 is TGTGCCAGCAGCTTTTTTTCTCGTCGGGTTGAGGTGCCCCAGCATTTT. Translated: CASSFFSRRVEVPQHF.

The chain is built from TRBV20-1 and TRBJ2-1; D is undetermined. V was shortened by 6 bases and J by 7 bases, with 10 bases between the two germline ends. CDR1 and CDR2 from the germline V gene are DFQATT and SNEGSKA (reference sequence). The CDR3 length is 11 residues. The CDR3 sequence is CSAAPENEQFF. In DNA, the CDR3 is TGCAGTGCCGCCCCAGAGAATGAGCAGTTCTTC.

The chain has TRBV7-9 and TRBJ2-5; 8 bases fit TRBD1. The CDR3 has 12 amino acids. V dropped 8 bases and J dropped 2; count of bases not matched to a gene: 1. Germline V lookup: CDR1 SEHNR, CDR2 FQNEAQ (reference sequence). The CDR3, as DNA: TGTGCCAGCCGGACAGGGCAAGAGACCCAGTACTTC. Translation: CASRTGQETQYF.

V gene TRBV10-3 combines with J gene TRBJ2-7, with 10 positions matching TRBD2. The CDR3 runs to 14 residues. Germline CDR1 is ENHRY and CDR2 is SYGVKD. With V trimmed by 5 bases and J by 3 bases, 4 bases remained unmatched. This chain's CDR3 is CAISTASGSYEQYF. CDR3 nucleotides: TGTGCCATCAGTACTGCTAGCGGGAGCTACGAGCAGTACTTC.

The genes are TRBV27 and TRBJ2-7; the D gene is possibly TRBD2 (5 bases). Trimming stripped 4 bases from V and 2 bases from J, with 15 bases between. Germline CDR1 MNHEY, CDR2 SMNVEV (reference sequence). The CDR3 is 15 residues long. Here the CDR3 DNA reads TGTGCCAGCAGTTCCCAGGCGGGCCCCCCCTACGAGCAGTACTTC. Translated, it gives CASSSQAGPPYEQYF.

This clone was recorded a few times. The rearrangement uses TRBV13 and TRBJ2-2; 9 bases are shared with TRBD2. Germline CDR1 reads PRHDT; CDR2 reads FYEKMQ (reference sequence). The CDR3 is made up of 16 amino acids. V gave up 3 bases and J gave up 3 bases; unmatched junction bases: 5. CDR3: CASSFSGRRDTGELFF. In DNA, the CDR3 is TGTGCCAGCAGCTTCAGCGGGAGGCGGGACACCGGGGAGCTGTTTTTT. The full variable domain, rest sourced from reference TRBV13 and TRBJ2-2, is AAGVIQSPRHLIKEKRETATLKCYPIPRHDTVYWYQQGPGQDPQFLISFYEKMQSDKGSIPDRFSAQQFSDYHSELNMSSLELGDSALYFCASSFSGRRDTGELFFGEGSRLTVL.

This clone was observed a few times. The genes are TRBV7-2 and TRBJ1-1, with D possibly matching TRBD1 (6 bases). Germline loops: CDR1 SGHTA, CDR2 FQGNSA. Trimming stripped 5 bases from V and 7 bases from J, with 14 bases between. The CDR3 is 13 amino acids. The DNA for the CDR3 is TGTGCCAGCAGCCAACAGGGAAGCAGTGAAGCTTTCTTT. Amino acid sequence: CASSQQGSSEAFF.

The J gene is TRBJ1-1, the V gene TRBV27, with D perhaps TRBD1 (6 bases). Germline CDR1 reads MNHEY; CDR2 reads SMNVEV (reference sequence). The V and J ends lost 5 bases and 7 bases respectively, with 17 bases between them. The CDR3 length is 14 residues. The CDR3 DNA reads as TGTGCCAGCAGTCCTCAGACAGGTCTCCTTGAAGCTTTCTTT. It yields the protein CASSPQTGLLEAFF.

This sequence joins TRBV2 and TRBJ2-5; the D is unclear. CDR1 and CDR2 (germline): SNHLY, FYNNEI. V was clipped by 4 bases and J by 1 base, with 7 bases between them. This CDR3 is 13 amino acids long. CDR3 nucleotides: TGTGCCAGCAGTGTGGTTCCCCAAGAGACCCAGTACTTC. Protein sequence: CASSVVPQETQYF.

V usage is TRBV19 and J usage is TRBJ1-2; D gene uncertain. The V gene lost 6 bases and the J gene lost 0 bases, with 11 bases spanning the gap. Looked up from germline, CDR1 is LNHDA and CDR2 is SQIVND (reference sequence). CDR3 length equals 14 residues. The CDR3 spells CASRGATTNYGYTF. CDR3 DNA sequence: TGTGCCAGTAGAGGCGCGACAACTAACTATGGCTACACCTTC.